The entry below describes one TCR beta chain. Antigen unknown. The table came from immunoSEQ multiplex PCR; TCRdb's copy has only in-frame clones and leaves some out. This sample has a few million clones; approximately 92% occur once, and the top ten carry 0.11% to 0.15%. The record originates from a study of shared clonotypes between healthy human individuals. The CD4+ fraction was divided into a CD45RA+ naive subset and a CD45RA-negative memory subset. The study, taken as a whole, reports: Only a few donors were included, so the genetic and exposure-history diversity represented was limited. Unshared clonotypes carried lower generation probabilities than those common to all four donors. The sharing of 4% to 5.5% of naive CD4 clonotypes was seen across several donors.

The CDR3 length is 14 residues. The germline V gene has CDR1 SGHAT and CDR2 FQNNGV. V was trimmed by 4 bases and J by 1 base, leaving 10 bases between them. The clonotype comes from a man younger than 35 in good health. Source material: naive CD4+ T cells sorted from blood. The subset denotes: CD45RA+ positively selected. This rearrangement joins TRBV11-2 to TRBJ1-1; TRBD1 is a possible D gene (5 bases). CDR3 sequence (DNA): TGTGCCAGCAGCTCCTTGGGGGGGAACACTGAAGCTTTCTTT. It specifies CASSSLGGNTEAFF.